Sequencing of this T cell receptor beta chain was carried out in a study of tumor and adjacent non-tumor tissue in lung cancer. Across the whole study: Histology: 12 adenocarcinoma, a couple of squamous cell carcinoma, 1 small cell lung cancer. The patients, approximately 9 men and about 5 women, were roughly 30 to 85 with stage I to III disease.

This sample's RNA came from whole unsorted tissue. Three rounds of nested PCR, following a modified ARM-PCR protocol, produced the TCRbeta library. Via MiXCR, TCRdb re-called the multiplex PCR reads, giving one row per CDR3 protein. The sample holds fewer than 120,000 distinct CDR3 sequences, roughly 84% seen once. The study, taken as a whole, reports: Shorter survival was associated with higher TCR diversity in tumors. In normal lung, the top 100 clones were significantly more dominant than in tumor.

This clonotype was observed a few times. No antigen is known for it. Germline CDR1 DFQATT, CDR2 SNEGSKA (reference sequence). This CDR3 has 13 residues. V lost 3 bases, J lost 2 bases, and 10 bases lay in between. The sequencing input was lung tumor tissue. The gene calls are TRBV20-1 and TRBJ1-2, with a possible D match to TRBD1 (5 bases). This sequence was found in a man in his sixties or seventies with non-small cell lung cancer. Here the CDR3 DNA reads TGCAGTGCTAGTAAGGGGCCCAACTATGGCTACACCTTC. Its translation: CSASKGPNYGYTF.